Listed below are T cell receptor beta chains from one sample, sequenced in a study of T-cell memory formation after mild COVID-19. MiXCR was run by TCRdb on the 5' RACE reads, yielding one entry per CDR3 protein. The table lists about 200,000 distinct CDR3 sequences, approximately 10% of them singletons. Material: PBMCs or a T cell subset sorted from them (not recorded which). The receptors derive from a man aged 18-30 years who had mild COVID-19 (a few samples of this study predate the infection). Cell type and time point are not known. Both conserved end residues are part of each CDR3. The order of the fields is J gene, V gene, D gene, clone size, CDR3 length, CDR3 protein, CDR3 DNA. The D gene is left open where the match is weak. Clone size is given for some rows only: seen once, a few or many times, or a class if the clone is expanded.

>TRBJ2-2|TRBV24-1|.|many|12
CATSDSAGELFF
TGTGCCACCAGTGATTCAGCCGGGGAGCTGTTTTTT
>TRBJ2-3|TRBV20-1|TRBD2|few|16
CSALGGVSGSTDTQYF
TGCAGTGCCCTCGGGGGGGTCTCGGGGAGCACAGATACGCAGTATTTT
>TRBJ2-1|TRBV4-2|.|many|16
CASSLNSAGTYNEQFF
TGTGCCAGCAGCCTCAATTCCGCAGGCACCTACAATGAGCAGTTCTTC
>TRBJ2-1|TRBV7-9|.|few|11
CASRSYNEQFF
TGTGCCAGCAGATCTTACAATGAGCAGTTCTTC
>TRBJ1-4|TRBV18|.|many|14
CASSPGQADEKLFF
TGTGCCAGCTCACCAGGACAAGCGGATGAAAAACTGTTTTTT
>TRBJ2-1|TRBV4-3|TRBD1|.|17
CASSQLVTGTGGTEQFF
TGCGCCAGCAGCCAACTCGTTACTGGGACAGGGGGCACTGAGCAGTTCTTC
>TRBJ2-3|TRBV7-6|TRBD2|.|15
CASSWSGGRTDTQYF
TGTGCCAGCAGCTGGAGCGGGGGCCGCACAGATACGCAGTATTTT
>TRBJ2-4|TRBV7-2|.|few|16
CASSLVHRALANIQYF
TGTGCCAGCAGCTTAGTCCACAGGGCCCTCGCAAACATTCAGTACTTC
>TRBJ1-1|TRBV19|TRBD1|.|15
CASSASDRGNTEAFF
TGTGCCAGTAGTGCCTCGGACAGGGGCAACACTGAAGCTTTCTTT
>TRBJ2-3|TRBV20-1|.|.|12
CSASKGADTQYF
TGCAGTGCTAGTAAGGGAGCAGATACGCAGTATTTT
>TRBJ2-1|TRBV5-1|.|many|13
CASSSGVWNEQFF
TGCGCCAGCAGCTCAGGGGTCTGGAATGAGCAGTTCTTC
>TRBJ1-2|TRBV7-2|TRBD1|.|15
CASSLAPGTGDGYTF
TGTGCCAGCAGCTTAGCGCCCGGGACAGGGGATGGCTACACCTTC
>TRBJ2-1|TRBV4-3|TRBD2|many|16
CASSRSTSGAYNEQFF
TGCGCCAGCAGCCGTTCGACTAGCGGGGCTTACAATGAGCAGTTCTTC
>TRBJ2-1|TRBV7-9|TRBD2|.|15
CASTRDGGAYNEQFF
TGTGCCAGCACCCGCGACGGGGGGGCCTACAATGAGCAGTTCTTC
>TRBJ2-5|TRBV6-2/TRBV6-3|.|few|12
CASRQTGEAQYF
TGTGCCAGCAGACAAACAGGGGAGGCCCAGTACTTC
>TRBJ2-7|TRBV21-1|.|.|16
CASSPGSAESSYEQYF
TGTGCCAGCAGCCCTGGGTCGGCAGAGTCCTCCTACGAGCAGTACTTC
>TRBJ1-1|TRBV5-5|.|.|15
CASSLAGNMNTEAFF
TGTGCCAGCAGCTTGGCCGGCAACATGAACACTGAAGCTTTCTTT
>TRBJ1-1|TRBV18|.|few|14
CASSPSGWNTEAFF
TGTGCCAGCTCACCAAGCGGATGGAACACTGAAGCTTTCTTT
>TRBJ1-4|TRBV7-8|.|many|14
CASSEDTGREKLFF
TGTGCCAGCAGCGAGGACACGGGCCGCGAAAAACTGTTTTTT
>TRBJ1-5|TRBV2|.|few|14
CASSVNRGDQPQHF
TGTGCCAGCAGTGTTAATAGGGGGGATCAGCCCCAGCATTTT
>TRBJ2-4|TRBV5-1|TRBD1|few|14
CASSLQGRENIQYF
TGCGCCAGCAGCCTACAGGGGAGAGAAAACATTCAGTACTTC
>TRBJ1-1|TRBV5-1|.|few|13
CASSGGQNTEAFF
TGCGCCAGCAGCGGGGGACAGAACACTGAAGCTTTCTTT
>TRBJ2-1|TRBV9|.|few|13
CASSVASHNEQFF
TGTGCCAGCAGCGTAGCTTCCCACAATGAGCAGTTCTTC
>TRBJ2-1|TRBV5-6|.|few|15
CASSVGQRNGNEQFF
TGTGCCAGCAGCGTCGGACAGCGGAATGGCAATGAGCAGTTCTTC
>TRBJ2-5|TRBV6-5|.|.|12
CASTGPSGTQYF
TGTGCCAGCACCGGACCTTCGGGGACCCAGTACTTC
>TRBJ2-2|TRBV7-3|.|many|15
CASSSTVGTAGELFF
TGTGCCAGCAGCTCCACGGTGGGGACGGCCGGGGAGCTGTTTTTT
>TRBJ2-7|TRBV7-3|.|.|11
CAGFSADEQYF
TGTGCCGGCTTTTCCGCTGACGAGCAGTACTTC
>TRBJ1-1|TRBV20-1|.|.|13
CSASWTMNTEAFF
TGCAGTGCTAGTTGGACAATGAACACTGAAGCTTTCTTT
>TRBJ2-1|TRBV7-2|.|many|12
CASSFEQGEQFF
TGTGCCAGCAGCTTCGAACAGGGTGAGCAGTTCTTC
>TRBJ2-5|TRBV6-5|.|many|15
CASSSNGTSQETQYF
TGTGCCAGCAGTTCCAACGGGACCAGTCAAGAGACCCAGTACTTC
>TRBJ2-1|TRBV24-1|TRBD1|few|13
CATSKQGRNEQFF
TGTGCCACCAGCAAACAGGGGCGGAATGAGCAGTTCTTC
>TRBJ1-2|TRBV18|TRBD1|.|16
CASSPPWDRDNYGYTF
TGTGCCAGCTCACCACCGTGGGACAGGGATAACTATGGCTACACCTTC
>TRBJ2-1|TRBV20-1|.|few|11
CSAARANEQFF
TGCAGTGCTGCGCGAGCCAATGAGCAGTTCTTC
>TRBJ2-5|TRBV27|.|few|13
CASSITPQETQYF
TGTGCCAGCAGTATTACACCCCAAGAGACCCAGTACTTC
>TRBJ1-6|TRBV3-1|.|.|13
CASSQVAKSPLHF
TGTGCCAGCAGCCAAGTCGCCAAGTCACCCCTCCACTTT
>TRBJ1-1|TRBV5-1|TRBD1|few|16
CASSLSGTGYTAEAFF
TGCGCCAGCAGCTTGAGCGGGACAGGGTATACGGCTGAAGCTTTCTTT
>TRBJ2-2|TRBV5-1|TRBD1|many|18
CASSFGTAALSNTGELFF
TGCGCCAGCAGCTTCGGGACAGCGGCTTTATCGAACACCGGGGAGCTGTTTTTT
>TRBJ2-4|TRBV5-1|TRBD1|.|15
CASSSTGIAKNIQYF
TGCGCCAGCAGCTCGACAGGGATAGCCAAAAACATTCAGTACTTC
>TRBJ1-2|TRBV4-2|.|.|14
CASSQGDRNHGYTF
TGTGCCAGCAGCCAAGGGGATAGAAACCATGGCTACACCTTC
>TRBJ2-5|TRBV4-2|TRBD1|many|15
CASSAQGMYQETQYF
TGTGCCAGCAGCGCACAGGGGATGTACCAAGAGACCCAGTACTTC
>TRBJ2-7|TRBV5-6|TRBD2|.|16
CASSGGLAGRFYEQYF
TGTGCCAGCAGCGGGGGACTAGCGGGTCGCTTCTACGAGCAGTACTTC
>TRBJ2-1|TRBV11-2|.|many|12
CASSLNWDSQFF
TGTGCCAGCAGCTTAAATTGGGACTCGCAGTTCTTC
>TRBJ2-5|TRBV20-1|.|.|14
CSARGRTGQETQYF
TGCAGTGCTAGAGGGAGAACGGGCCAAGAGACCCAGTACTTC
>TRBJ2-7|TRBV9|.|few|14
CASSVAGKENEQYF
TGTGCCAGCAGCGTAGCTGGCAAGGAGAACGAGCAGTACTTC
>TRBJ1-6|TRBV7-2|.|many|12
CASSPFYGPLHF
TGTGCCAGCAGCCCCTTTTACGGGCCCCTCCACTTT